A single sample gave rise to the 17 T cell receptor beta chains below, sequenced in a study of cytomegalovirus exposure and HLA in healthy donors. PCR involved 60 Vbeta and 13 Jbeta primers. Libraries were prepared by immunoSEQ multiplex PCR; TCRdb keeps only in-frame clonotypes and omits some of them. The sample lists over 70,000 clones, approximately 67% occurring once. The specimen was PBMCs. The receptors stem from a man in his forties in good health and CMV-seropositive.

By sample fraction, this clone is medium-sized. The rearrangement joins TRBV5-5 to TRBJ1-1; D remains ambiguous. Trimming shortened V by 0 bases and J by 5 bases, and 11 bases separated the two germline ends. CDR1 is SGHKS and CDR2 is YYEKEE in the germline V gene (reference sequence). CDR3 length: 14 amino acids. The CDR3 protein is CASSLVGRSTEAFF. As DNA, the CDR3 is TGTGCCAGCAGCTTGGTGGGGAGGAGTACTGAAGCTTTCTTT.

The V and J genes are TRBV6-6 and TRBJ2-4; D may be TRBD2 (6 bases). V gave up 6 bases and J gave up 1 base, with 16 bases separating them. The CDR3 contains 16 residues. Germline V lookup: CDR1 MNHNY, CDR2 SVGAGI (reference sequence). CDR3 protein: CASSPVGGRAKNIQYF. CDR3 DNA: TGTGCCAGCAGCCCGGTTGGGGGGAGGGCCAAAAACATTCAGTACTTC.

The V and J genes are TRBV7-9 and TRBJ2-6, with D hard to call. Germline V gene data show CDR1 as SEHNR and CDR2 as FQNEAQ (reference sequence). Trimming removed 4 bases from V and 0 bases from J, with 13 bases in between. This CDR3 is built from 17 residues. The CDR3: CASSYTRASSGANVLTF. The CDR3, as DNA: TGTGCCAGCAGCTATACACGAGCGAGCTCTGGGGCCAACGTCCTGACTTTC.

This clone appeared a single time. The chain recombines TRBV6-5 with TRBJ2-5; 10 nucleotides align to TRBD2. The CDR3 is 14 amino acids. V trimming: 5 bases; J trimming: 5 bases; junction bases outside the gene matches: 5. Germline V gene lookup returns CDR1 MNHEY and CDR2 SVGAGI. Here the CDR3 DNA reads TGTGCCAGCAGTCCACTAGCGGGACGGGAGACCCAGTACTTC. This codes for CASSPLAGRETQYF.

The gene calls are TRBV6-4 and TRBJ2-1; 9 nucleotides agree with TRBD2. Germline V gives CDR1 MRHNA, CDR2 SNTAGT. With V trimmed by 2 bases and J by 8 bases, 10 bases remained unmatched. This CDR3 comprises 16 residues. CDR3 nucleotides: TGTGCCAGCAGTGACGAGAGGGGTAGCGGGAGCGATGAGCAGTTCTTC. This codes for CASSDERGSGSDEQFF.

The V gene is TRBV30, the J gene TRBJ1-3; D call uncertain. Looked up from germline, CDR1 is GTSNPN and CDR2 is SVGIG (reference sequence). The CDR3 runs 15 residues. The V end was cut by 1 base, the J end by 0 bases, with 10 bases between. The CDR3, as DNA: TGTGCCTGGAGTGGGTCGCTATTCTCTGGAAACACCATATATTTT. Amino acids: CAWSGSLFSGNTIYF.

The table lists this clone with a few counts. The chain links TRBV11-3 to TRBJ2-5; possibly TRBD2 for D (6 bases). Germline V CDR1 and CDR2: SGHNT, YENEEA. The CDR3 has 14 residues. Between the trimmed V and J ends, which lost 1 base and 7 bases, there was a span of 13 bases. DNA of the CDR3: TGTGCCAGCAGCTTAGGGGGGGACGGCGCGACCCAGTACTTC. Residues: CASSLGGDGATQYF.

This rearrangement joins TRBV9 to TRBJ2-3, with D possibly being TRBD1 (5 bases). CDR1 and CDR2 from the germline V gene are SGDLS and YYNGEE. Trimming removed 5 bases from V and 2 bases from J, with 15 bases in between. The CDR3 is 15 amino acids. Here the CDR3 reads CASSLDGQYTDTQYF. DNA of the CDR3: TGTGCCAGCAGTTTGGACGGACAATACACAGATACGCAGTATTTT.

The count of this clone is one. The rearrangement joins TRBV19 to TRBJ2-1, with a tentative D call TRBD1 (5 bases). The V end was cut by 7 bases, the J end by 4 bases, with 11 bases between. The CDR3 sequence is 13 residues long. In germline, CDR1 is LNHDA, CDR2 SQIVND (reference sequence). The CDR3 sequence is CASNFREYNEQFF. DNA of the CDR3: TGTGCCAGTAATTTCAGGGAATACAATGAGCAGTTCTTC.

This clone was seen more than once but under ten times. The chain combines TRBV5-6 with TRBJ2-5, with D hard to call. Germline V lookup: CDR1 SGHDT, CDR2 YYEEEE. Deletions cut 6 bases from V and 1 base from J, with 7 bases between. CDR3 length: 12 amino acids. CDR3 in amino acids: CASTVVQETQYF. The CDR3 DNA reads TGTGCCAGCACCGTTGTCCAAGAGACCCAGTACTTC.

The chain employs TRBV2 and TRBJ1-1; D unclear. In germline, CDR1 is SNHLY, CDR2 FYNNEI. Trimming removed 5 bases at V and 3 bases at J, with 13 bases between. CDR3 size: 14 residues. The CDR3 loop is CASSRELTDTEAFF. CDR3 DNA: TGTGCCAGCAGTCGGGAATTAACCGACACTGAAGCTTTCTTT. The complete variable domain, with remaining parts taken from reference TRBV2 and TRBJ1-1, reads EPEVTQTPSHQVTQMGQEVILRCVPISNHLYFYWYRQILGQKVEFLVSFYNNEISEKSEIFDDQFSVERPDGSNFTLKIRSTKLEDSAMYFCASSRELTDTEAFFGQGTRLTVV.

Concerning this clone itself: A junction boundary mismatches the germline segment, possibly from a read error. This sequence joins TRBV30 and TRBJ1-1; TRBD1 agrees at 7 bases. CDR1 is GTSNPN, CDR2 SVGIG, per germline (reference sequence). The CDR3 totals 11 residues. The CDR3, as DNA: TGTGCCTGGAGTGAGGGGGCGACAGGGTGCTTT. It is translated as CAWSEGATGCF.

This sequence joins TRBV5-1 and TRBJ2-1; 9 bases are a match to TRBD2. This CDR3 region has 16 residues. V shed 1 base, J shed 7 bases, and the junction held 9 bases outside the gene matches. Germline-derived CDR1 and CDR2 are SGHRS and YFSETQ. The CDR3 sequence: CASSLRAGGLRNEQFF. The CDR3 coding sequence is TGCGCCAGCAGCTTGCGCGCGGGAGGGCTTCGGAATGAGCAGTTCTTC.

On this clone: One end of the junction fails to match germline, which may point to a read error. The CDR3 DNA sequence: TGTGCTAGCAGCTTAGGCGGGACCGGGGAGCTGTTTTTT. It yields the protein CASSLGGTGELFF. This chain links TRBV7-7 with TRBJ2-2, with a weak D call TRBD2 (5 bases). CDR1 is SSHAT and CDR2 is FNYEAQ in the germline V gene (reference sequence). The CDR3 sequence is 13 residues long.

CDR3 DNA: TGTGCCAGCAGTGAAGCGCGGGACCTCGGGCAGTACTTC. Its protein is CASSEARDLGQYF. The chain employs TRBV2 and TRBJ2-7, with D perhaps TRBD2 (6 bases). Per germline, CDR1 SNHLY and CDR2 FYNNEI. V was cut by 0 bases and J by 9 bases, with 12 bases left in between. The CDR3 has 13 amino acids.

The table lists this clone with a few counts. The J gene is TRBJ1-1, the V gene TRBV10-3; the match to TRBD1 covers 7 bases. V was clipped by 4 bases and J by 2 bases; unmatched bases: 4. Germline V gene data show CDR1 as ENHRY and CDR2 as SYGVKD. This CDR3 contains 14 residues. The CDR3 sequence is CAISGGQRNTEAFF. For the CDR3, the DNA is TGTGCCATCAGTGGGGGACAGAGAAACACTGAAGCTTTCTTT.

This clone turned up a few times. This sequence joins TRBV9 and TRBJ2-5; TRBD2 matches 8 bases. The junction had 3 bases not matched to a gene; V was cut back by 4 bases and J by 4 bases. This CDR3 is built from 13 residues. Germline CDR1 is SGDLS and CDR2 is YYNGEE. The DNA for the CDR3 is TGTGCCAGCAGCCCCGGGACTAGAGAGACCCAGTACTTC. This translates into CASSPGTRETQYF.